Each of the 29 T cell receptor beta chains below was sequenced from the same sample in a study of glioma-infiltrating T cells after dendritic cell vaccination. Time point indicated: after dendritic cell vaccination, including at tumor progression/relapse. Some clones are missing from TCRdb's copy, which holds only in-frame ones; the method was immunoSEQ multiplex PCR. The sample records 72,000 or so clones, more than 75% being singletons. This specimen was blood, taken after dendritic cell vaccination. The receptors shown here come from a human donor with glioblastoma.

The rearrangement joins TRBV11-2 to TRBJ2-2; TRBD2 might be the D (7 bases). Trimming stripped 5 bases from V and 1 base from J, with 11 bases between. Germline CDR1 reads SGHAT; CDR2 reads FQNNGV. This CDR3 is 15 amino acids long. This chain's CDR3 is CASSVGGRNTGELFF. CDR3 sequence (DNA): TGTGCCAGCAGCGTGGGGGGGCGGAACACCGGGGAGCTGTTTTTT.

The V and J genes are TRBV7-2 and TRBJ1-5; D possibly corresponds to TRBD1 (6 bases). Germline CDR1 reads SGHTA; CDR2 reads FQGNSA. Trimming left V 0 bases short and J 6 bases short, with 12 bases between. CDR3 length: 15 amino acids. As DNA, the CDR3 is TGTGCCAGCAGCTTAGCTACAGGGTTAGGTCAGCCCCAGCATTTT. Its translation: CASSLATGLGQPQHF.

This clone was observed a handful of times. The V call is TRBV27, the J call TRBJ2-7; 8 nucleotides align to TRBD1. The CDR3 length is 16 residues. Unmatched junction bases numbered 12, after V lost 5 bases and J lost 3 bases. Germline CDR1 and CDR2: MNHEY and SMNVEV (reference sequence). The CDR3 loop is CASSPPFGQGDYEQYF. Here the CDR3 DNA reads TGTGCCAGCAGTCCTCCCTTTGGACAGGGAGACTACGAGCAGTACTTC.

The chain couples TRBV6-5 to TRBJ1-2; D gene ambiguous. Deletions cut 8 bases from V and 7 bases from J, with 14 bases between. This CDR3 comprises 12 residues. Germline V lookup: CDR1 MNHEY, CDR2 SVGAGI. The CDR3 DNA reads TGTGCCAGCTGGGCCAGTAAAATTGGCTACACCTTC. This sequence encodes CASWASKIGYTF.

CDR3 nucleotide sequence: TGTGCCAGCTCACCATATAGCGCGGGGGGCACAGATACGCAGTATTTT. Translated: CASSPYSAGGTDTQYF. The J gene is TRBJ2-3, the V gene TRBV18; the match to TRBD2 covers 7 bases. Unmatched junction bases numbered 6, after V lost 2 bases and J lost 1 base. The germline V gene encodes CDR1 KGHSH and CDR2 LQKENI. This CDR3 comprises 16 residues.

This chain uses TRBV27 with TRBJ2-7; 15 bases are a match to TRBD2. The CDR3 length is 15 residues. The junction had 7 bases not matched to a gene; V was cut back by 8 bases and J by 5 bases. Germline V gene sequence: CDR1 MNHEY, CDR2 SMNVEV (reference sequence). Written as DNA, the CDR3 is TGTGCCAGCGGGAAAGGACTAGCGGGAGGGGACGAGCAGTACTTC. It translates to CASGKGLAGGDEQYF.

This clone was seen a handful of times. V and J are TRBV6-5 and TRBJ1-3; D is ambiguous. CDR3 length: 14 residues. Trimming left V 6 bases short and J 2 bases short, with 11 bases between. Germline V gives CDR1 MNHEY, CDR2 SVGAGI. The CDR3 loop reads CASRPIAAGNTIYF. The CDR3 DNA sequence: TGTGCCAGCAGGCCTATCGCCGCTGGAAACACCATATATTTT.

The chain joins TRBV20-1 to TRBJ1-4; D remains unclear. V was pared by 3 bases and J by 12 bases, with 11 bases between. The germline V gene encodes CDR1 DFQATT and CDR2 SNEGSKA (reference sequence). This CDR3 contains 11 residues. DNA for the CDR3: TGCAGTGCTAGGTTTCGCGGTGAACTGTTTTTT. It yields the protein CSARFRGELFF.

The chain joins TRBV19 to TRBJ1-2; 7 positions agree with TRBD1. With V trimmed by 7 bases and J by 4 bases, 6 bases remained unmatched. The germline gives CDR1 LNHDA, CDR2 SQIVND (reference sequence). The CDR3 consists of 13 residues. The CDR3 is CASTTGSFYGYTF. The CDR3 region has the DNA TGTGCCAGTACGACAGGGTCGTTCTATGGCTACACCTTC.

The chain combines TRBV18 with TRBJ1-2; no clear D gene. This CDR3 is built from 16 residues. CDR1 and CDR2 from the germline V gene are KGHSH and LQKENI. V lost 2 bases, J lost 4 bases, and 17 bases lay in between. The CDR3 loop reads CASSPSGGEEGYGYTF. The CDR3 nucleotides read TGTGCCAGCTCACCAAGTGGCGGGGAAGAAGGCTATGGCTACACCTTC.

The genes are TRBV4-3 and TRBJ1-1; no reliable D call. The CDR3 runs 13 residues. Trimming took 0 bases from V and 6 from J, leaving 8 bases between them. Looked up from germline, CDR1 is LGHNA and CDR2 is YSLEER. CDR3 amino acids: CASSQEYRAEAFF. CDR3 bases: TGCGCCAGCAGCCAAGAGTACCGGGCTGAAGCTTTCTTT.

The V and J genes are TRBV18 and TRBJ2-5; 11 bases agree with TRBD2. Germline V CDR1 and CDR2: KGHSH, LQKENI. This CDR3 is built from 17 residues. V dropped 5 bases and J dropped 3; count of bases not matched to a gene: 11. The CDR3 here is CASSRLAGGPSEETQYF. The CDR3 DNA follows: TGTGCCAGCTCAAGATTAGCGGGAGGGCCCTCTGAAGAGACCCAGTACTTC.

The rearrangement uses TRBV11-2 and TRBJ2-7; TRBD1 is a possible D gene (7 bases). Trimming removed 3 bases at V and 6 bases at J, with 15 bases between. Looked up from germline, CDR1 is SGHAT and CDR2 is FQNNGV. The CDR3 is made up of 14 amino acids. Written as DNA, the CDR3 is TGTGCCAGCAGCTTTCGCTCTCAGGGGGGCGAGCAGTACTTC. It encodes CASSFRSQGGEQYF.

V is TRBV5-6 and J is TRBJ1-3; possible D gene TRBD1, 5 bases. The CDR3 runs to 18 residues. V dropped 3 bases and J dropped 0 bases, with 19 bases sitting between them. The germline V gene has CDR1 SGHDT and CDR2 YYEEEE. CDR3 protein: CASSSELLGGVSGNTIYF. The CDR3 DNA follows: TGTGCCAGCAGCTCAGAGCTCTTGGGGGGGGTCTCTGGAAACACCATATATTTT.

This chain links TRBV18 with TRBJ2-5, with a weak D call TRBD1 (5 bases). Per germline, CDR1 KGHSH and CDR2 LQKENI. The length of the CDR3 is 15 residues. V dropped 3 bases and J dropped 4 bases, with 15 bases sitting between them. CDR3 DNA: TGTGCCAGCTCACCGCCCGGTTCTACAGGAGAGACCCAGTACTTC. Translating it yields CASSPPGSTGETQYF.

The rearrangement joins TRBV19 to TRBJ2-1, with 10 positions matching TRBD2. J lost 9 bases, V lost 2 bases, and 7 bases had no gene match. Germline CDR1 reads LNHDA; CDR2 reads SQIVND (reference sequence). This CDR3 spans 15 amino acids. The CDR3 nucleotides are TGTGCCAGTAGTATAATAACTAGCGGGGTGGTTGAGCAGTTCTTC. As protein: CASSIITSGVVEQFF.

The chain employs TRBV27 and TRBJ2-3, with a possible D match to TRBD2 (6 bases). The germline gives CDR1 MNHEY, CDR2 SMNVEV (reference sequence). This CDR3 spans 16 amino acids. V was clipped by 4 bases and J by 0 bases, with 14 bases between them. The CDR3 sequence: CASSSFSGSSTDTQYF. For the CDR3, the DNA is TGTGCCAGCAGTTCTTTTAGCGGTTCTAGCACAGATACGCAGTATTTT.

This sequence joins TRBV6-1 and TRBJ1-4; TRBD1 aligns across 8 bases. Germline CDR1 is MNHNS and CDR2 is SASEGT. V lost 5 bases and J lost 4; bases outside the gene matches: 6. The CDR3 extends over 15 amino acids. The CDR3 DNA follows: TGTGCCAGCAGTCCCCAGGGGGCATATAATGAAAAACTGTTTTTT. This encodes CASSPQGAYNEKLFF.

The chain couples TRBV7-6 to TRBJ2-5, with D possibly TRBD1 on 6 matching bases. V was trimmed by 1 base and J by 4 bases, leaving 22 bases between them. Germline V gene sequence: CDR1 SGHVS, CDR2 FNYEAQ. The CDR3 extends over 18 amino acids. The CDR3 protein is CASSLGSPWDGRGETQYF. The CDR3 DNA reads as TGTGCCAGCAGCTTAGGGTCACCTTGGGACGGCAGGGGAGAGACCCAGTACTTC.

This chain uses TRBV11-2 with TRBJ2-2; 9 bases are shared with TRBD2. The CDR3 is made up of 15 amino acids. Unmatched junction bases numbered 3, after V lost 5 bases and J lost 2 bases. Germline CDR1 is SGHAT and CDR2 is FQNNGV. The CDR3, as DNA: TGTGCCAGCAGCACTAGCGGGCTAAACACCGGGGAGCTGTTTTTT. Encoded protein: CASSTSGLNTGELFF. The variable domain in full, completed from reference TRBV11-2 and TRBJ2-2, reads EAGVAQSPRYKIIEKRQSVAFWCNPISGHATLYWYQQILGQGPKLLIQFQNNGVVDDSQLPKDRFSAERLKGVDSTLKIQPAKLEDSAVYLCASSTSGLNTGELFFGEGSRLTVL.

The chain recombines TRBV6-6 with TRBJ2-7; 10 bases are a match to TRBD2. In germline, CDR1 is MNHNY, CDR2 SVGAGI (reference sequence). The V and J ends lost 6 bases and 6 bases, in that order; junction bases with no gene match: 11. This CDR3 has 15 residues. The chain's CDR3 is CASRSSAGGSLEQYF. CDR3 DNA: TGTGCCAGCAGATCGTCAGCGGGGGGGTCCCTCGAGCAGTACTTC.

This rearrangement joins TRBV7-7 to TRBJ2-5; no clear D gene. The CDR3 has 15 residues. CDR1 is SSHAT, CDR2 FNYEAQ, per germline (reference sequence). Trimming left V 2 bases short and J 2 bases short, with 12 bases between. CDR3 amino acids: CASSLYGVGQETQYF. The CDR3 DNA sequence: TGTGCCAGCAGCTTATATGGAGTAGGACAAGAGACCCAGTACTTC.

The chain links TRBV10-3 to TRBJ2-2; a weak D match, TRBD1 (6 bases). Trimming took off 10 bases at V and 1 base at J, with 13 bases between the two ends. CDR3 size: 14 residues. Germline V CDR1 and CDR2: ENHRY, SYGVKD. CDR3 bases: TGTGCCAAGAGACAGGCACTGAACACCGGGGAGCTGTTTTTT. It translates to CAKRQALNTGELFF.

This clone occurred a few times. V gene TRBV5-1 combines with J gene TRBJ2-1; 10 positions agree with TRBD2. The CDR3 is made up of 17 amino acids. The ends lost 0 bases at V and 6 bases at J; junction bases unmatched: 9. The germline V gene has CDR1 SGHRS and CDR2 YFSETQ. CDR3 sequence reads: CASSLVGGAGGRNEQFF. DNA for the CDR3: TGCGCCAGCAGCTTGGTCGGCGGAGCGGGGGGGCGCAATGAGCAGTTCTTC.

V is TRBV5-1 and J is TRBJ2-1, with 11 positions matching TRBD2. CDR1 and CDR2 (germline): SGHRS, YFSETQ. The CDR3 runs 15 residues. The V segment lost 2 bases and the J segment 4 bases; nucleotides outside the gene matches: 2. The CDR3 DNA follows: TGCGCCAGCAGCTTCGGGACTAGCGGATACAATGAGCAGTTCTTC. Its protein is CASSFGTSGYNEQFF.

The chain couples TRBV7-6 to TRBJ2-7, with 7 bases lining up with TRBD1. Germline V CDR1 and CDR2: SGHVS, FNYEAQ. The CDR3 spans 14 residues. The V gene end was trimmed by 5 bases and the J gene end by 3 bases; junction bases not matched to a gene: 7. The CDR3 DNA sequence: TGTGCCAGCAGCCGGACAGGCCTAATCTACGAGCAGTACTTC. This gives the protein CASSRTGLIYEQYF.

The chain is built from TRBV5-6 and TRBJ2-3, with 8 bases that match TRBD2. The germline V gene has CDR1 SGHDT and CDR2 YYEEEE. V lost 5 bases, J lost 2 bases, and 7 bases stayed unmatched. This CDR3 spans 15 amino acids. The DNA of the CDR3 is TGTGCCAGCAGGGATGTCGGGGGGGCCACAGATACGCAGTATTTT. This sequence encodes CASRDVGGATDTQYF.

This rearrangement joins TRBV11-2 to TRBJ1-5; 7 positions agree with TRBD1. Per germline, CDR1 SGHAT and CDR2 FQNNGV. V shed 8 bases, J shed 7 bases, and the junction held 8 bases outside the gene matches. The CDR3 runs 13 residues. CDR3 sequence reads: CASSQTGTQPQHF. The CDR3 DNA is TGTGCCAGCTCCCAGACAGGGACGCAGCCCCAGCATTTT.

The chain recombines TRBV7-8 with TRBJ1-5; D is possibly TRBD1 (6 bases). The CDR3 contains 17 residues. V shed 0 bases and J shed 6 bases, with 18 bases lying between them. The germline gives CDR1 SGHVS, CDR2 FQNEAQ. The CDR3 here is CASSLAFAAGESQPQHF. CDR3 nucleotide sequence: TGTGCCAGCAGCTTAGCGTTCGCGGCAGGGGAAAGTCAGCCCCAGCATTTT. The variable domain in full, completed from reference TRBV7-8 and TRBJ1-5, reads GAGVSQSPRYKVAKRGQDVALRCDPISGHVSLFWYQQALGQGPEFLTYFQNEAQLDKSGLPSDRFFAERPEGSVSTLKIQRTQQEDSAVYLCASSLAFAAGESQPQHFGDGTRLSIL.